This T cell receptor (beta chain) appears in the sequencing data of a study of T cells after yellow fever vaccination. Study-level points and caveats: Post-booster samples contained most primary-vaccination clones (more than 95% CD4, roughly 88% CD8). It was the secondary response that reached its peak faster, day 5 versus 15, but it was weaker. From the bulk population, abundant clonotypes could contaminate and appear within FACS-sorted repertoires.

Conversion of TCR transcripts into cDNA relied on 5'RACE template switching, which added a universal primer site and UMIs. TCRdb analysed the 5' RACE reads with MiXCR anew, one entry per CDR3 protein. The sample yields hundreds of thousands of distinct CDR3 sequences, around 4% seen once. CDR1 is SEHNR, CDR2 FQNEAQ, per germline (reference sequence). This CDR3 region has 14 residues. V lost 5 bases to trimming and J lost 7 bases, with 15 bases between them. This clonotype was picked up many times. Antigen specificity is unknown. The TCR sequence derives from a man between 18 and 35 years old who received the YFV17D yellow fever vaccine. The specimen comprised PBMCs, sampled on the day of the yellow fever booster vaccination. The rearrangement uses TRBV7-9 and TRBJ2-1, with D unresolved. The CDR3 DNA follows: TGTGCCAGCAGCATCCTGAACGGGTGGAATGAGCAGTTCTTC. It encodes CASSILNGWNEQFF. The full variable domain, rest sourced from reference TRBV7-9 and TRBJ2-1, is DTGVSQNPRHKITKRGQNVTFRCDPISEHNRLYWYRQTLGQGPEFLTYFQNEAQLEKSRLLSDRFSAERPKGSFSTLEIQRTEQGDSAMYLCASSILNGWNEQFFGPGTRLTVL.